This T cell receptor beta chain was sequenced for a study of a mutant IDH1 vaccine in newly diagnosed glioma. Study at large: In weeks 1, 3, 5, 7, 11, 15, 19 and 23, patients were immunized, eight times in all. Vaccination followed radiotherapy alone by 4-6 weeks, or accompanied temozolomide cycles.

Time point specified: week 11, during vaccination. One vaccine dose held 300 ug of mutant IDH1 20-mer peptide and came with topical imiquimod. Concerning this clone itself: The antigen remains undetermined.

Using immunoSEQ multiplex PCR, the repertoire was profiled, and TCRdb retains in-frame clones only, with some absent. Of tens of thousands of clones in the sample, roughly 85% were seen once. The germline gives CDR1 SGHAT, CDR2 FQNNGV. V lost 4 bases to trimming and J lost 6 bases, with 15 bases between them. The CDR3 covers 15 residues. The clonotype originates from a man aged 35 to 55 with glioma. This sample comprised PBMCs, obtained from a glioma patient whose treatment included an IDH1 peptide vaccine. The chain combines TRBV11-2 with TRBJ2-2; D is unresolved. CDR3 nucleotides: TGTGCCAGCAGCTCTCTCCAGGCGAGCCCCGGGGAGCTGTTTTTT. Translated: CASSSLQASPGELFF.